This T cell receptor beta chain was captured by sequencing in a study of shared clonotypes between healthy human individuals. About the research overall: Per donor, CD8 memory used one plate, CD8 naive used two, CD4 memory used three and CD4 naive used three.

The CDR3 extends over 16 amino acids. Unmatched junction bases numbered 10, after V lost 5 bases and J lost 4 bases. Germline V gene sequence: CDR1 SGDLS, CDR2 YYNGEE. TCRdb's table, derived via immunoSEQ multiplex PCR, lists solely in-frame clones and lacks some. The repertoire holds 1.6 million or so clones, with over 95% as singletons. This clone was recorded once. The specimen was naive CD4+ T cells sorted from blood. Subset given: CD45RA+ positively selected. The chain is built from TRBV9 and TRBJ2-1; 9 bases are a match to TRBD2. The receptor comes from a man aged 25 to 40 in good health. Here the CDR3 DNA reads TGTGCCAGCAGTTATCCTAGCGGGACGATATACAATGAGCAGTTCTTC. Encoded protein: CASSYPSGTIYNEQFF.